This T cell receptor (beta chain) appears in the sequencing data of a study of T cell changes during pregnancy in multiple sclerosis. TCRdb keeps only in-frame clones here, not all; method: immunoSEQ multiplex PCR. The sample includes about 36,000 clones, 93% of them seen just once. As regards this clone: Distinct nucleotide sequences in the sample also encode this CDR3.

The sequence was collected from a female donor with multiple sclerosis, enrolled in a pregnancy study. The source was CD4+ T cells from peripheral blood mononuclear cells, collected in the first trimester of pregnancy.

As DNA, the CDR3 is TGTGCCAGCAGCGTTGGGACAGGGAACTATGGCTACACCTTC. Amino acids: CASSVGTGNYGYTF. This chain joins TRBV9 and TRBJ1-2, with TRBD1 identical over 9 bases. The CDR3 loop spans 14 amino acids. Germline V lookup: CDR1 SGDLS, CDR2 YYNGEE. Trimming cost V 2 bases and J 2 bases; bases outside gene matches: 1. The full variable domain, with the rest looked up from reference TRBV9 and TRBJ1-2, is DSGVTQTPKHLITATGQRVTLRCSPRSGDLSVYWYQQSLDQGLQFLIQYYNGEERAKGNILERFSAQQFPDLHSELNLSSLELGDSALYFCASSVGTGNYGYTFGSGTRLTVV.